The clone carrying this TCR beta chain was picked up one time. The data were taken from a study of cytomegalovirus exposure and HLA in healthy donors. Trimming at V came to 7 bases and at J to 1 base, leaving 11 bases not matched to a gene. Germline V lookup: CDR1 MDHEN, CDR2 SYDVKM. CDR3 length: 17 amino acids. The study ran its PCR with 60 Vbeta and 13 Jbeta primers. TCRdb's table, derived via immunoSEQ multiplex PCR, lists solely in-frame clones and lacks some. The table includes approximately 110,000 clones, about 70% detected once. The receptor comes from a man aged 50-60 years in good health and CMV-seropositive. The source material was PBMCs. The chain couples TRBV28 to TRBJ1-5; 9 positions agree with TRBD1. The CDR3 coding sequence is TGTGCCAGCACTGACAGGGGGTATCGTGAAAGCAATCAGCCCCAGCATTTT. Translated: CASTDRGYRESNQPQHF.